This T cell receptor (beta chain) was found in a study of identical twins (TCRdb year 2016). Some background on the complete study: To test whether fetal clonotypes persist, this study deep-sequenced TCR alpha and beta repertoires from monozygotic twins, from unrelated adults of various ages, and from cord blood. Replicate twin experiments were performed at different times using different library preparation protocols to rule out contamination. The study at large found these results: In monozygotic twins, recombination models systematically underestimated out-of-frame TCR alpha sharing, but the models matched the sharing seen between unrelated individuals. Excess twin sharing in beta out-of-frame sequences was weaker because fewer shared sequences lowered the signal-to-noise ratio. Zero-insertion analyses could be partly confounded by invariant T cells such as MAIT and iNKT, though diverse VJ usage argued against such confounding for most clonotypes. Fewer insertions were carried by abundant cord blood beta clonotypes; a weaker similar trend was observed in young adult naive repertoires, while no such trend was observed in memory repertoires. Compared with coincidental sharing between unrelated individuals, an excess of low generation-probability sequences was observed among out-of-frame TCR alpha sequences shared between twins. Conclusions relied on cross-sectional statistical analysis, since the same donors could not be followed over many years.

Receptor libraries were prepared by 5' RACE. Instrument used: Illumina HiSeq 2000. A universal primer binding site was introduced by template switching, and a unique molecular identifier was present in the final cDNA, enabling accurate counting of TCR cDNA molecules. Specific primers in the conserved constant-segment region were used to synthesize first-strand cDNA for the TCR alpha and beta chains. To control for contamination, every cDNA library carried two barcodes: a SMART-Mk sample barcode plus Illumina barcodes. TruSeq adapter sequences and Illumina sample barcodes were added in two successive PCR steps. Sequencing of the TCR alpha and beta cDNA libraries was done on the Illumina HiSeq platform using custom primers. Per the original workflow: Raw reads were processed with MiGEC to extract unique molecular identifiers, and MiXCR was used to determine CDR3 positions. Recombination models were inferred per individual with the repgenHMM and IGoR tools using an EM algorithm. The analysis of shared clonotypes was done with the tcR package in R, with sharing normalized by the product of cloneset sizes. To study raw recombination free of thymic and clonal selection effects, out-of-frame nonproductive sequences were analyzed. Starting from the raw public reads, TCRdb applied fastp trimming at Q25, assembled clones with MiXCR and retained in-frame beta chains. Entries are consolidated by CDR3 protein sequence, retaining the most common genes and DNA. It is TCRdb's table, rather than the study itself, that gives the V and J calls and clone size. The sample yields 470,000 or so distinct CDR3 sequences; about 24% were counted once. The ten largest clonotypes hold 2.5% to 3.5% of the sample.

This clonotype was seen only a few times. Its antigen is not yet known. Per-nucleotide qualities are absent, and no much larger clonotype sits a single base away. V trim: 6 bases; J trim: 3 bases; unmatched bases: 6. The CDR1 and CDR2 encoded by the germline V gene (reference sequence) are DFQATT and SNEGSKA. From cysteine to phenylalanine, the CDR3 is 14 amino acids long. Here the CDR3 DNA is all that survives: 42 bases in frame from base 1. Every donor in the study was a healthy Caucasian. The twin cohort consisted of three pairs of female monozygotic twins, all aged about 18 to 29 years. Positive isolation kits from Invitrogen were used to isolate the CD4+ and CD8+ T cell populations. Separately, the same data were catalogued under a study of T cells expressing NK-cell markers. As that second study puts it: In sorted CD3+CD56+NKG2C+, CD3+CD56+NKG2C- and CD3+CD56-NKG2C+ T-cell subsets from several donors, TCR beta-chain repertoires were profiled. Among the eight sequenced donors, seven were HCMV-seropositive and one was HCMV-seronegative. In several experiments an anti-gammadeltaTCR antibody was added to restrict sorting to alphabetaTCR-expressing T cells. In over 5 donors, the dominant CD3+CD56+NKG2C+ clonotypes were among the top 10 CD8+ clonotypes and accounted for about 1.0-7.5% of CD8+ T cells. Those dominant clonotypes were again the most abundant among CD3+CD56-NKG2C+ cells in several donors, at roughly 25-60.1%. It remained unclear whether the expanded NKG2C-expressing T cell clones were specific for HCMV antigens. The eight sequenced donors were randomly selected healthy volunteers, three men and five women. A commercial ELISA kit detecting HCMV-specific IgG in serum was used to determine HCMV serostatus. Reads were demultiplexed and grouped by UMI with MIGEC, and clonotypes were assembled and quantified with MiTCR. Only TCR cDNA sequences supported by at least two reads were kept to exclude erroneous sequences. The tcR package was used for downstream repertoire analysis, with clonotypes matched between fractions based on CDR3 nucleotide sequence plus V segment. VDJmatch was used to annotate antigen specificity against VDJdb, with one amino acid substitution in CDR3 permitted.

The clonotype comes from a young woman in good health. Specimen: CD4+ T cells sorted from blood. The sequence is built from TRBV20-1 and TRBJ2-3, with 10 bases matching TRBD1. The CDR3 amino acid sequence is: CSARDRGGTDTQYF. The nucleotide sequence is TGCAGTGCCCGGGACAGGGGAGGAACAGATACGCAGTATTTT.